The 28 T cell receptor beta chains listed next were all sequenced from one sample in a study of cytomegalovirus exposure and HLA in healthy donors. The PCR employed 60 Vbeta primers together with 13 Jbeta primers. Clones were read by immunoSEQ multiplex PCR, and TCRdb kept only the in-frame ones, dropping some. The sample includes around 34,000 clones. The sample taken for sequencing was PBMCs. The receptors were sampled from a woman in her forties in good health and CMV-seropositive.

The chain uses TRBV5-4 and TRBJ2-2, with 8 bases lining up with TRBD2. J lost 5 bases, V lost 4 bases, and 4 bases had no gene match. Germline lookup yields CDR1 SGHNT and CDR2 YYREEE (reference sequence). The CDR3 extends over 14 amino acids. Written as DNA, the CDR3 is TGTGCCAGCAGCCCCGGGAGGGGGACCGGGGAGCTGTTTTTT. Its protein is CASSPGRGTGELFF.

The CDR3 DNA is TGCAGCGTGGGGGGGACAGGGCTAGGGTACGAGCAGTACTTC. This gives the protein CSVGGTGLGYEQYF. The chain recombines TRBV29-1 with TRBJ2-7; 9 nucleotides line up with TRBD1. The ends lost 6 bases at V and 4 bases at J; junction bases unmatched: 10. This CDR3 contains 14 residues. CDR1 SQVTM and CDR2 ANQGSEA come from the germline V gene.

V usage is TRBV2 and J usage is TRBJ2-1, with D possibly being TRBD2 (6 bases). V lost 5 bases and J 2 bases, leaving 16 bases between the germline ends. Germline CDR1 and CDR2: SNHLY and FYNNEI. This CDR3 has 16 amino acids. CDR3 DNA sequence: TGTGCCAGCAGTCGGAGCAGCGGGCACCCCTACAATGAGCAGTTCTTC. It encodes CASSRSSGHPYNEQFF.

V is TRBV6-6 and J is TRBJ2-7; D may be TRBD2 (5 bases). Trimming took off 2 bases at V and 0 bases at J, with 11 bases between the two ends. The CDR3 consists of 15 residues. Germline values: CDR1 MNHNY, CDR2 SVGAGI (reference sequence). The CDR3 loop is CASSYRGRSSYEQYF. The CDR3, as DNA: TGTGCCAGCAGTTACAGAGGGCGGAGCTCCTACGAGCAGTACTTC.

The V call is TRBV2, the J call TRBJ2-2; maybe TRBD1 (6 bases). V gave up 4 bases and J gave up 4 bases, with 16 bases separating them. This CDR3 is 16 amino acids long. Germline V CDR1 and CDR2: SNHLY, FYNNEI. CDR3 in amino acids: CASSGRGGGGTGELFF. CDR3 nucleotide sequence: TGTGCCAGCAGTGGCCGTGGGGGCGGTGGCACCGGGGAGCTGTTTTTT.

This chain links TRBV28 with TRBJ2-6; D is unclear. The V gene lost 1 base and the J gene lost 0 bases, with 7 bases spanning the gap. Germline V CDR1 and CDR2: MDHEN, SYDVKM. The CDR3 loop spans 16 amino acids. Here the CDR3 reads CASSLLQYSGANVLTF. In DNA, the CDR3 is TGTGCCAGCAGTTTATTACAGTACTCTGGGGCCAACGTCCTGACTTTC.

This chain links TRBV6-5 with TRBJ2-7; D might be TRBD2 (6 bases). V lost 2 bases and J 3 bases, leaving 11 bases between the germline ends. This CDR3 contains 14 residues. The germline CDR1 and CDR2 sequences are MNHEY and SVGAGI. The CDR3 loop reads CASSYGRLDYEQYF. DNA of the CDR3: TGTGCCAGCAGTTACGGGCGACTAGACTACGAGCAGTACTTC.

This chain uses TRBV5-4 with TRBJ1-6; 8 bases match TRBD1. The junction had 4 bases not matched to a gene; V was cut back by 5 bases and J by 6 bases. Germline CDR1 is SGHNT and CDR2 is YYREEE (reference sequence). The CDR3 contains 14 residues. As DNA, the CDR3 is TGTGCCAGCAGTTGGGACAGGTCTAATTCACCCCTCCACTTT. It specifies CASSWDRSNSPLHF.

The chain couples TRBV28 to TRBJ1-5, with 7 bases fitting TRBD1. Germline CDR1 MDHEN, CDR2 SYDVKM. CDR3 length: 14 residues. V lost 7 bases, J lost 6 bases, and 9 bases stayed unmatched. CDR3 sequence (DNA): TGTGCCAGCACCCAGGGGGGAAATGTTCAGCCCCAGCATTTT. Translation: CASTQGGNVQPQHF. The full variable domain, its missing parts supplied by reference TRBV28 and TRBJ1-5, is DVKVTQSSRYLVKRTGEKVFLECVQDMDHENMFWYRQDPGLGLRLIYFSYDVKMKEKGDIPEGYSVSREKKERFSLILESASTNQTSMYLCASTQGGNVQPQHFGDGTRLSIL.

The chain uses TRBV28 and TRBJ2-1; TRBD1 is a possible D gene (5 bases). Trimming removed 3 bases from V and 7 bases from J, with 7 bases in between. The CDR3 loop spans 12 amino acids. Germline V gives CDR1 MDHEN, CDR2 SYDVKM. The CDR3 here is CASSLAGNEQFF. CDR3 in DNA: TGTGCCAGCAGTTTGGCAGGGAATGAGCAGTTCTTC.

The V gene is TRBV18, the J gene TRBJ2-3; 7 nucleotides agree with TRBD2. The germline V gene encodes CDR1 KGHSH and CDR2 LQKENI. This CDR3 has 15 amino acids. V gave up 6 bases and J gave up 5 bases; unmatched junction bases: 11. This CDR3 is CASSQTSAAGDTQYF. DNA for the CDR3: TGTGCCAGCTCTCAAACTAGCGCAGCGGGAGATACGCAGTATTTT.

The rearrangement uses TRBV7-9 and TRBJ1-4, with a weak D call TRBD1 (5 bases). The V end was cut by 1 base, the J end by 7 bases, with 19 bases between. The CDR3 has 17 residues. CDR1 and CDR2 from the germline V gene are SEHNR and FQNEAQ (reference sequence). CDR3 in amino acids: CASSLGGRARSREKLFF. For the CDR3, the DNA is TGTGCCAGCAGCTTAGGAGGCAGGGCCCGGTCTCGTGAAAAACTGTTTTTT.

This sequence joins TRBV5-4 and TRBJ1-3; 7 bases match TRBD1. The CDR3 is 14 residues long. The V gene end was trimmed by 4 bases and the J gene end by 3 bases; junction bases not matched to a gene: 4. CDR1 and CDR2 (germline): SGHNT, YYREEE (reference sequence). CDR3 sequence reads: CASSPQGGGNTIYF. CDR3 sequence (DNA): TGTGCCAGCAGCCCCCAGGGGGGTGGAAACACCATATATTTT.

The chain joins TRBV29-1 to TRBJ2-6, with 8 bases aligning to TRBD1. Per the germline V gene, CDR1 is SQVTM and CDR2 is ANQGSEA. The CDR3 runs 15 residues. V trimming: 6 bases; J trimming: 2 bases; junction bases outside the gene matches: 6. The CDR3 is CSVGQETPGANVLTF. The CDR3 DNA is TGCAGCGTGGGACAGGAGACGCCTGGGGCCAACGTCCTGACTTTC.

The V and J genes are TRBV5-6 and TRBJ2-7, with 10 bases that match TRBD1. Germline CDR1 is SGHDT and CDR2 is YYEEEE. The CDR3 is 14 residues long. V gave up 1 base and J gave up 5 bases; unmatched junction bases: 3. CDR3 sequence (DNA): TGTGCCAGCAGCTTGACGGGACAGGGGAACGAGCAGTACTTC. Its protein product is CASSLTGQGNEQYF.

The CDR3 loop is CASGSGGAMNEQFF. As DNA, the CDR3 is TGCGCCAGCGGTAGCGGGGGGGCCATGAATGAGCAGTTCTTC. The chain is built from TRBV5-1 and TRBJ2-1; TRBD2 agrees at 11 bases. Per germline, CDR1 SGHRS and CDR2 YFSETQ. The CDR3 extends over 14 amino acids. V shed 7 bases, J shed 7 bases, and the junction held 7 bases outside the gene matches.

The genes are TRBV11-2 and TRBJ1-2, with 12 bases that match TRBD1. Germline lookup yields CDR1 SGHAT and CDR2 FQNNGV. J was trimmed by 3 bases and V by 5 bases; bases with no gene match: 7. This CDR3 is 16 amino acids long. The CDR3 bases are TGTGCCAGCAGCCGTAGGGACAGGGGGCGCGACTATGGCTACACCTTC. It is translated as CASSRRDRGRDYGYTF.

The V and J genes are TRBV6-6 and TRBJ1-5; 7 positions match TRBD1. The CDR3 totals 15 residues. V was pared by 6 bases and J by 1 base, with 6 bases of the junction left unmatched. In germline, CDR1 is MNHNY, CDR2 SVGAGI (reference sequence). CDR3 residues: CASSQGQTSNQPQHF. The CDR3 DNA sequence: TGTGCCAGCAGCCAGGGACAGACGAGCAATCAGCCCCAGCATTTT.

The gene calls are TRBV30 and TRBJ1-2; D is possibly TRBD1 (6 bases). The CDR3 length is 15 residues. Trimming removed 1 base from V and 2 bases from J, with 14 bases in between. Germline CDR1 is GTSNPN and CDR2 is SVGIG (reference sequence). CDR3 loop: CAWSEVETGNYGYTF. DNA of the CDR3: TGTGCCTGGAGTGAAGTAGAGACAGGAAACTATGGCTACACCTTC.

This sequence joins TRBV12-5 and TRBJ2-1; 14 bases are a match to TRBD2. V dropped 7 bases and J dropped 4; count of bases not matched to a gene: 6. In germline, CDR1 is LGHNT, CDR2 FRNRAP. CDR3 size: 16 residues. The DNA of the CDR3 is TGTGCTAGTGCAGGGACTAGCGGGAGAGGTTACAATGAGCAGTTCTTC. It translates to CASAGTSGRGYNEQFF. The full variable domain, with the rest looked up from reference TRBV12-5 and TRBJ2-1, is DARVTQTPRHKVTEMGQEVTMRCQPILGHNTVFWYRQTMMQGLELLAYFRNRAPLDDSGMPKDRFSAEMPDATLATLKIQPSEPRDSAVYFCASAGTSGRGYNEQFFGPGTRLTVL.

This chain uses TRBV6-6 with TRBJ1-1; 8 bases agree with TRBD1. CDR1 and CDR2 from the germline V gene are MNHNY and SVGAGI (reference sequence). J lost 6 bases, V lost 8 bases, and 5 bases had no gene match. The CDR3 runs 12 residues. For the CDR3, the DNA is TGTGCCAGCCAGACAGGGGCCTCTGAAGCTTTCTTT. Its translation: CASQTGASEAFF.

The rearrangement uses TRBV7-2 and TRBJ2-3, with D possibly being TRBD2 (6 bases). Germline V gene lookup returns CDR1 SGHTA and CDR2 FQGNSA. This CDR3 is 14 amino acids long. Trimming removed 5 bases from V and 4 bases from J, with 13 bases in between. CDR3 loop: CASSRRALPDTQYF. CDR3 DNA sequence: TGTGCCAGCAGCCGGAGGGCCCTCCCAGATACGCAGTATTTT.

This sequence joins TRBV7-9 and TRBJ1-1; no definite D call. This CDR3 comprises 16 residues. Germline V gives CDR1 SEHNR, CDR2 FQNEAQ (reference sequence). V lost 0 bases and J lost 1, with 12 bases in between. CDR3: CASSLAAGRSNTEAFF. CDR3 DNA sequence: TGTGCCAGCAGCTTAGCCGCGGGCAGGTCGAACACTGAAGCTTTCTTT.

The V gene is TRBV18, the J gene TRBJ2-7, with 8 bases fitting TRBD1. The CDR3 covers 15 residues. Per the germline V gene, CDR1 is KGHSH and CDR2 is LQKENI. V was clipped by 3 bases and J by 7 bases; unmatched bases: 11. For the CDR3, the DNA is TGTGCCAGCTCACCGGACAGGGCGGGTGGGGGAGAGCAGTACTTC. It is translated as CASSPDRAGGGEQYF.

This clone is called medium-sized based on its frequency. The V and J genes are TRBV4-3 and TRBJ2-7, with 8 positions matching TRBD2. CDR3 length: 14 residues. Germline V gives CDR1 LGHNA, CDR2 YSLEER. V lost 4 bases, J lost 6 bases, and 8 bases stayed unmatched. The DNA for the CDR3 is TGCGCCAGCAGCCTAGAGAGACTAGCGCGCGAGCAGTACTTC. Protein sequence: CASSLERLAREQYF.

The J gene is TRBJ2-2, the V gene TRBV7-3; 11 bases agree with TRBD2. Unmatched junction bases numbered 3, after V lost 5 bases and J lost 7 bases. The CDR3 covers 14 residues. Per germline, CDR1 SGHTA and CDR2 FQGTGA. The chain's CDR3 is CASSLAGGVGELFF. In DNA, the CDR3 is TGTGCCAGCAGCCTAGCGGGAGGTGTCGGGGAGCTGTTTTTT. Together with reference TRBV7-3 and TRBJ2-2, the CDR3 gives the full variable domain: GAGVSQTPSNKVTEKGKYVELRCDPISGHTALYWYRQSLGQGPEFLIYFQGTGAADDSGLPNDRFFAVRPEGSVSTLKIQRTERGDSAVYLCASSLAGGVGELFFGEGSRLTVL.

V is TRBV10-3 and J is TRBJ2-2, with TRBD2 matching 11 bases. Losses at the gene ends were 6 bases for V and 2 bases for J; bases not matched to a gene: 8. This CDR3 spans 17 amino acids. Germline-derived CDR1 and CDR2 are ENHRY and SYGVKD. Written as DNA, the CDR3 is TGTGCCATCAGGCCGACTAGCGGGGCCTACAACACCGGGGAGCTGTTTTTT. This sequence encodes CAIRPTSGAYNTGELFF.

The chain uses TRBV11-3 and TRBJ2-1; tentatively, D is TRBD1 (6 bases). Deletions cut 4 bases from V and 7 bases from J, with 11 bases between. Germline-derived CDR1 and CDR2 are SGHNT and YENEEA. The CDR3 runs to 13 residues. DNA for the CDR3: TGTGCCAGCAGCTGGGACACGACTAATGAGCAGTTCTTC. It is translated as CASSWDTTNEQFF.